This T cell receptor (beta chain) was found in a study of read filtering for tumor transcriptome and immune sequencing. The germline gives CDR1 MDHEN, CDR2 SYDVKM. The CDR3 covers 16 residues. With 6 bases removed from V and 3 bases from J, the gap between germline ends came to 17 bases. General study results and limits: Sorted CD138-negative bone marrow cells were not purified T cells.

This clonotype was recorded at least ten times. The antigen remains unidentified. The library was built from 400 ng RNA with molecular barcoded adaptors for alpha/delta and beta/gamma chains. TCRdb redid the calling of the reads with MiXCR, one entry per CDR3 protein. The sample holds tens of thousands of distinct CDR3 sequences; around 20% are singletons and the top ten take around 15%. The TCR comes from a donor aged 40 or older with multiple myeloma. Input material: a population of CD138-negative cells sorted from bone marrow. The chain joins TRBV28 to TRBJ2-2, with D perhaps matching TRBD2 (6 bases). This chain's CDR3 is CASRLTGTSYTGELFF. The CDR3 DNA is TGTGCCAGCAGACTTACCGGGACTTCATACACCGGGGAGCTGTTTTTT.